This TCR beta chain was sequenced during a study of blood T cell repertoires in COVID-19. Looking at the study overall: For recovered donors of Cohort 3, there were two negative PCRs, clearance, or symptom resolution.

Germline CDR1 is SGHVS and CDR2 is FQNEAQ. V was trimmed by 6 bases and J by 6 bases, leaving 15 bases between them. The CDR3 consists of 14 residues. As originally analysed: Amplifying reference gene primers gave estimates of nucleated cell counts. Data came from immunoSEQ multiplex PCR; TCRdb stores just in-frame clones and leaves some out. V, J and clone size derive from that table, while D and trimming were established from the DNA sequence. The repertoire has approximately 210,000 clones, roughly 84% of them found once; the top ten carry 7% to 7.5%. The sequence came from a man aged 30 to 39 in a cohort exposed to, infected with or recovered from COVID-19 (not recorded which). The chain employs TRBV7-8 and TRBJ2-1, with D possibly being TRBD2 (6 bases). The sequencing sample was made of PBMCs or T cells enriched from blood (not recorded which). CDR3 coding DNA: TGTGCCAGCAGGGCCGAGCTAGCGATCAATGAGCAGTTCTTC. Its protein is CASRAELAINEQFF.